This entry lists 9 T cell receptor beta chains sequenced from one sample in a study of cytomegalovirus exposure and HLA in healthy donors. The PCR was carried out with 60 Vbeta primers and 13 Jbeta primers. TCRdb's copy holds only in-frame clones and misses some; the assay was immunoSEQ multiplex PCR. In the table there are 75,000 to 90,000 clones, about three quarters of which are singletons. Sample: PBMCs. These receptors originate from a man in his forties in good health and CMV-seronegative.

This clone has just a few counts. The V gene is TRBV5-6, the J gene TRBJ2-4; D possibly corresponds to TRBD1 (5 bases). Germline-derived CDR1 and CDR2 are SGHDT and YYEEEE. The length of the CDR3 is 16 residues. V was trimmed by 4 bases and J by 1 base, leaving 15 bases between them. The CDR3 DNA reads as TGTGCCAGCAGCGCCCTACAACAGGTGGCCAAAAACATTCAGTACTTC. Translation gives CASSALQQVAKNIQYF. Using reference TRBV5-6 and TRBJ2-4 for the parts outside the CDR3, the full variable domain is DAGVTQSPTHLIKTRGQQVTLRCSPKSGHDTVSWYQQALGQGPQFIFQYYEEEERQRGNFPDRFSGHQFPNYSSELNVNALLLGDSALYLCASSALQQVAKNIQYFGAGTRLSVL.

The chain joins TRBV25-1 to TRBJ2-1; weak D call: TRBD2 (6 bases). Germline V gene data show CDR1 as MGHDK and CDR2 as SYGVNS. This CDR3 is built from 13 residues. V lost 7 bases, J lost 6 bases, and 13 bases lay in between. The CDR3 nucleotides read TGTGCCAGCATTCCCGTGGGGGGCAATGAGCAGTTCTTC. This translates into CASIPVGGNEQFF.

This rearrangement joins TRBV11-3 to TRBJ2-2, with 9 bases that match TRBD1. The CDR3 runs 17 residues. The germline V gene encodes CDR1 SGHNT and CDR2 YENEEA. With 6 bases clipped from V and 4 bases from J, the junction kept 12 bases outside the gene matches. The CDR3 loop reads CASSSRTGVDSTGELFF. The DNA for the CDR3 is TGTGCCAGCAGTTCCAGGACAGGGGTAGACAGCACCGGGGAGCTGTTTTTT.

The chain links TRBV6-1 to TRBJ2-7, with D perhaps TRBD1 (5 bases). This CDR3 is 14 amino acids long. The V gene lost 1 base and the J gene lost 0 bases, with 7 bases spanning the gap. Germline values: CDR1 MNHNS, CDR2 SASEGT. The CDR3 loop is CASSEVDSSYEQYF. The CDR3 bases are TGTGCCAGCAGTGAAGTAGACAGCTCCTACGAGCAGTACTTC.

This clone appeared a single time. The chain joins TRBV4-1 to TRBJ1-5; 8 bases fit TRBD1. Losses at the gene ends were 0 bases for V and 5 bases for J; bases not matched to a gene: 3. This CDR3 spans 15 amino acids. Germline V CDR1 and CDR2: MGHRA, YSYEKL. In nucleotides, the CDR3 is TGCGCCAGCAGCCAAGAACAGGGGGGAGATCAGCCCCAGCATTTT. It translates to CASSQEQGGDQPQHF.

This clone was detected only a few times. This chain connects TRBV6-6 to TRBJ1-4; TRBD1 agrees at 7 bases. The length of the CDR3 is 14 residues. The V and J ends lost 2 bases and 7 bases, in that order; junction bases with no gene match: 4. The germline CDR1 and CDR2 sequences are MNHNY and SVGAGI (reference sequence). CDR3 protein: CASSYAGGSEKLFF. The CDR3 nucleotides are TGTGCCAGCAGTTACGCAGGGGGAAGTGAAAAACTGTTTTTT.

This clone came up a few times. CDR3 loop: CASSLLGTDQETQYF. DNA of the CDR3: TGTGCCAGCAGTCTCCTTGGGACAGACCAAGAGACCCAGTACTTC. The V gene is TRBV28, the J gene TRBJ2-5, with TRBD1 identical over 7 bases. V lost 5 bases, J lost 0 bases, and 6 bases stayed unmatched. The CDR3 has 15 amino acids. Per the germline V gene, CDR1 is MDHEN and CDR2 is SYDVKM. Looking up the rest from reference TRBV28 and TRBJ2-5 gives the full variable domain: DVKVTQSSRYLVKRTGEKVFLECVQDMDHENMFWYRQDPGLGLRLIYFSYDVKMKEKGDIPEGYSVSREKKERFSLILESASTNQTSMYLCASSLLGTDQETQYFGPGTRLLVL.

The chain has TRBV7-3 and TRBJ2-1; 14 nucleotides line up with TRBD2. Germline lookup yields CDR1 SGHTA and CDR2 FQGTGA. This CDR3 spans 15 amino acids. The V segment lost 5 bases and the J segment 6 bases; nucleotides outside the gene matches: 3. CDR3 amino acids: CASSRGLAGANEQFF. Here the CDR3 DNA reads TGTGCCAGCAGCCGGGGACTAGCGGGAGCCAATGAGCAGTTCTTC.

The chain links TRBV2 to TRBJ1-2; possible D gene TRBD1, 5 bases. The CDR3 spans 15 residues. With 6 bases removed from V and 0 bases from J, the gap between germline ends came to 14 bases. Germline CDR1 SNHLY, CDR2 FYNNEI. The DNA of the CDR3 is TGTGCCAGCAGGTCCCAGGGAGGAGCTAACTATGGCTACACCTTC. Its translation is CASRSQGGANYGYTF.